This T cell receptor (beta chain) was identified during a study of cytomegalovirus exposure and HLA in healthy donors. Trimming shortened V by 1 base and J by 2 bases, and 18 bases separated the two germline ends. The germline V gene encodes CDR1 GTSNPN and CDR2 SVGIG (reference sequence). The CDR3 consists of 17 residues. Data came from immunoSEQ multiplex PCR; TCRdb stores just in-frame clones and leaves some out. The sample gives approximately 220,000 clones, over 70% of which show up once; around 15% is in the top ten. The sample was PBMCs. The source is a woman aged 30 to 39 in good health and CMV-seropositive. This chain links TRBV30 with TRBJ1-5; no reliable D call. The CDR3 is CAWSEGRYGVGNQPQHF. CDR3 nucleotides: TGTGCCTGGAGTGAAGGGAGATACGGAGTTGGCAATCAGCCCCAGCATTTT.